This T cell receptor (beta chain) was profiled in a study of blood T cell repertoires in COVID-19. Study in general: Whether acute or convalescent, the COVID-19 samples came from the United States, Italy and Spain. T cells, B-cell-depleted T cells, or PBMCs supplied cDNA or gDNA.

The Seattle patients joined while their infection was active and were tracked longitudinally afterward. Per the study methods: The assay estimated nucleated cells by amplifying reference gene primers. The protocol was immunoSEQ multiplex PCR, while the TCRdb copy is restricted to in-frame clones and leaves out a portion. V and J calls and clone size are as listed in that table; D and trimming were resolved from the DNA. This table holds 200,000 to 250,000 clones, about 88% found once. Unmatched junction bases numbered 14, after V lost 6 bases and J lost 6 bases. The CDR3 extends over 16 amino acids. The V gene's germline CDR1 is SGHTA and CDR2 FQGNSA.

The clonotype comes from a woman between 45 and 60 years old with COVID-19, enrolled during active disease. Sequenced input: peripheral blood. The chain couples TRBV7-2 to TRBJ1-2; 9 positions agree with TRBD1. The CDR3 DNA is TGTGCCAGCAGTCCTATTACCTTGGGACAGGGAAATGGCTACACCTTC. Encoded protein: CASSPITLGQGNGYTF.